This paragraph reports one T cell receptor beta chain. Vbeta (60) and Jbeta (13) primers were used in the PCR. Here immunoSEQ multiplex PCR was the method, and the copy in TCRdb shows in-frame clones only, minus some. The data show 150,000 to 200,000 clones, roughly three quarters seen once. The data were obtained in a study of cytomegalovirus exposure and HLA in healthy donors. V gave up 3 bases and J gave up 5 bases, with 11 bases separating them. This CDR3 comprises 13 residues. The germline CDR1 and CDR2 sequences are SGHRS and YFSETQ. The V gene is TRBV5-1, the J gene TRBJ2-5, with D maybe TRBD2 (5 bases). The source is a male donor in good health and CMV-seropositive. Sequenced material: PBMCs. CDR3 amino acids: CASSSLPGETQYF. CDR3 sequence (DNA): TGCGCCAGCAGCTCGCTTCCGGGGGAGACCCAGTACTTC.